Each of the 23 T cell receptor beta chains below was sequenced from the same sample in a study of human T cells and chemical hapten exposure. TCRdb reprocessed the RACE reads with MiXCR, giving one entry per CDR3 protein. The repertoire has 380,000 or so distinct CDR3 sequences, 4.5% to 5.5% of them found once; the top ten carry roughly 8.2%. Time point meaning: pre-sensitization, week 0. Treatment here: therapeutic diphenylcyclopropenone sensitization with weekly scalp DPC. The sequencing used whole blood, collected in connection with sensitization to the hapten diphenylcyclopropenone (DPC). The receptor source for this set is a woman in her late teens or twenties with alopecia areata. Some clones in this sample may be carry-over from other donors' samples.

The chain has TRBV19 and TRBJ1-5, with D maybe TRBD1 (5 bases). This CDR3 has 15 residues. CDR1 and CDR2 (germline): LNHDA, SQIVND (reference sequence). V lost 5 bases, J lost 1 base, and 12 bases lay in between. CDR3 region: CASSRSTGSNQPQHF. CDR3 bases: TGTGCCAGTAGTCGATCAACAGGCAGCAATCAGCCCCAGCATTTT.

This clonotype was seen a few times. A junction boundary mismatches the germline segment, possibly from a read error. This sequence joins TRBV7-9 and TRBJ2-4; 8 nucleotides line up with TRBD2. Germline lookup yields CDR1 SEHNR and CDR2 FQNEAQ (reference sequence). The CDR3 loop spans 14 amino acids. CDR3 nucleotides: TGTGCCAGCAGTTTAGCGGGGTCCAAAAACATTCAGTACTTC. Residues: CASSLAGSKNIQYF.

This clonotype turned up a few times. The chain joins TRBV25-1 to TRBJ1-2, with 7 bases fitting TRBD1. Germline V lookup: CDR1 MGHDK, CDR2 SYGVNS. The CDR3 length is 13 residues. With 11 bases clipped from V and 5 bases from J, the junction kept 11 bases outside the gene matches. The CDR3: CAARDSSLYGYTF. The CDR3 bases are TGTGCCGCCCGGGACAGTTCCCTTTATGGCTACACCTTC.

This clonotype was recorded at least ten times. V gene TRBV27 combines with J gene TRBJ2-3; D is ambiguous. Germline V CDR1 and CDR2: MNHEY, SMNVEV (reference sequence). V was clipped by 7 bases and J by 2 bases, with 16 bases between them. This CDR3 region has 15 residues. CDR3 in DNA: TGTGCCAGCACCCTCGGCTTGTCCCTCACAGATACGCAGTATTTT. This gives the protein CASTLGLSLTDTQYF.

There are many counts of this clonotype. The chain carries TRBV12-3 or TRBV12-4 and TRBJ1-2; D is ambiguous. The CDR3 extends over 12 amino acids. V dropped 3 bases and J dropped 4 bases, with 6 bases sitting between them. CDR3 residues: CASSFSAYGYTF. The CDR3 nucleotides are TGTGCCAGCAGTTTTTCAGCCTATGGCTACACCTTC.

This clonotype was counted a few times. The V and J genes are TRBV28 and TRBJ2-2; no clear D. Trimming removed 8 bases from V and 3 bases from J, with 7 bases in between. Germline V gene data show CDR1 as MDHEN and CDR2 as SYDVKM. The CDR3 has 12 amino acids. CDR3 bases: TGTGCCAGCGGAAGTTACACCGGGGAGCTGTTTTTT. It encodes CASGSYTGELFF.

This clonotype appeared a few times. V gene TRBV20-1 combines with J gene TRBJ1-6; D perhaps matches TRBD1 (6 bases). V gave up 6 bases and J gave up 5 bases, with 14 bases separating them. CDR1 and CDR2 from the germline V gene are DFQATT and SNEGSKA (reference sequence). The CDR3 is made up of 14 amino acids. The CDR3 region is CSAPPGQNNSPLHF. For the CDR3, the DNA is TGCAGTGCCCCTCCGGGACAAAATAATTCACCCCTCCACTTT.

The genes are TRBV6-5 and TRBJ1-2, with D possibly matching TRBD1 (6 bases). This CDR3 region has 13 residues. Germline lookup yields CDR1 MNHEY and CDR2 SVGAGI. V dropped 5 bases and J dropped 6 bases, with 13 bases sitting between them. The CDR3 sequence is CASSLQGRNGYTF. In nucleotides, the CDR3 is TGTGCCAGCAGTCTACAGGGACGGAATGGCTACACCTTC.

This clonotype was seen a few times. In DNA form, the CDR3 reads TGTGCCAGCAGCATGGGCACATACGAGCAGTACTTC. Encoded protein: CASSMGTYEQYF. V and J are TRBV7-9 and TRBJ2-7; D call uncertain. In germline, CDR1 is SEHNR, CDR2 FQNEAQ (reference sequence). Deletions cut 5 bases from V and 4 bases from J, with 9 bases between. The CDR3 is 12 residues long. The whole variable domain, remainder taken from reference TRBV7-9 and TRBJ2-7, is DTGVSQNPRHKITKRGQNVTFRCDPISEHNRLYWYRQTLGQGPEFLTYFQNEAQLEKSRLLSDRFSAERPKGSFSTLEIQRTEQGDSAMYLCASSMGTYEQYFGPGTRLTVT.

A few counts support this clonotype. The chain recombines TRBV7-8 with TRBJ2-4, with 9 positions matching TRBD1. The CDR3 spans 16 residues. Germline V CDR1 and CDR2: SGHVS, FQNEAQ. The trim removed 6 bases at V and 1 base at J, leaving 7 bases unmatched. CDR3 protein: CASSRTGVSAKNIQYF. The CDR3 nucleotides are TGTGCCAGCAGTCGGACAGGGGTCAGTGCCAAAAACATTCAGTACTTC.

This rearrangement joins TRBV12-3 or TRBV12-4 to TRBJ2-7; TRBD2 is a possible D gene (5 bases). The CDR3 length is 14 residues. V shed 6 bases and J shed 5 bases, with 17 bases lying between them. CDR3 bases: TGTGCCAGCAGATTGGCGGGCAAGAGGAACGAGCAGTACTTC. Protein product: CASRLAGKRNEQYF.

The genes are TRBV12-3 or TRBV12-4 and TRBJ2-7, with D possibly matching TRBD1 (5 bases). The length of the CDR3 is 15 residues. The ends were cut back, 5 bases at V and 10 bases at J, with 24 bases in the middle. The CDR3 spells CASSISTDPQLSQYF. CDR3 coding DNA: TGTGCCAGCAGTATCTCGACAGACCCCCAGTTAAGTCAGTACTTC.

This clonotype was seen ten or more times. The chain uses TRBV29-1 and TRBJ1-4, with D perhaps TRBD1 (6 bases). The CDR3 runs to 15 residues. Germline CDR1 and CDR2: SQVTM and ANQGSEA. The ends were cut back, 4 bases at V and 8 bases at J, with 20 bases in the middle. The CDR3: CSVVIRQQGQEKLFF. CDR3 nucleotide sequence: TGCAGCGTTGTTATCAGACAGCAGGGGCAGGAAAAACTGTTTTTT.

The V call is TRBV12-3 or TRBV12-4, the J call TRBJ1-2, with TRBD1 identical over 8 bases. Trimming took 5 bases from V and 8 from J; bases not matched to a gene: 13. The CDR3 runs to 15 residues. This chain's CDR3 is CASSPGPGGAKGYTF. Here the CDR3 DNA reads TGTGCCAGCAGTCCCGGACCAGGGGGCGCAAAGGGCTACACCTTC.

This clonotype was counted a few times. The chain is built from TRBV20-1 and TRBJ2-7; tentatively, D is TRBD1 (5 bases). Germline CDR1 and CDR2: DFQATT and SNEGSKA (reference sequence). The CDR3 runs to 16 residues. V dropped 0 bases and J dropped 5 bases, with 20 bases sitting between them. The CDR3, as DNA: TGCAGTGCTAGAGATTTCGAGGTTGGCAGGACAAACGAGCAGTACTTC. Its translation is CSARDFEVGRTNEQYF.

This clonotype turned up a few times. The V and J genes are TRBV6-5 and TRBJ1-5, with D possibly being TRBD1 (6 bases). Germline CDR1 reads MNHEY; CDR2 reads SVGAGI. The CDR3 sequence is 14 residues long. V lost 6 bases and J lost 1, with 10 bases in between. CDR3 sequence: CASRLQGSNQPQHF. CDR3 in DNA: TGTGCCAGCAGGCTACAGGGCAGCAATCAGCCCCAGCATTTT.

The CDR3 nucleotides read TGCAGCGTGCCGGGACAGGTACAAGAGACCCAGTACTTC. This codes for CSVPGQVQETQYF. This sequence joins TRBV29-1 and TRBJ2-5, with TRBD1 identical over 8 bases. The CDR3 is 13 residues long. Trimming removed 6 bases from V and 2 bases from J; junction bases left unmatched: 5. Germline assignment: CDR1 SQVTM and CDR2 ANQGSEA.

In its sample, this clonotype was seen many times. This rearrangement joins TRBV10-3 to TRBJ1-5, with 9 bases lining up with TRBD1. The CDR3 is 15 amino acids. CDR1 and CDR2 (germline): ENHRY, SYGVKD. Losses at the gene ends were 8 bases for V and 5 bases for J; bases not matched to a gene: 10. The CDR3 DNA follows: TGTGCCATCGCCTTCACAGGGGGCTTCGATCAGCCCCAGCATTTT. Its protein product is CAIAFTGGFDQPQHF.

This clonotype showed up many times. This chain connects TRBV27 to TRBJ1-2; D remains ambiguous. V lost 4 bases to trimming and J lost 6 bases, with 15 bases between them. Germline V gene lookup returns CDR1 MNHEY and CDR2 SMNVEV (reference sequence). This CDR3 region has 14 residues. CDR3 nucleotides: TGTGCCAGCAGTTCACTTTCAGCGCGTAATGGCTACACCTTC. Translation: CASSSLSARNGYTF.

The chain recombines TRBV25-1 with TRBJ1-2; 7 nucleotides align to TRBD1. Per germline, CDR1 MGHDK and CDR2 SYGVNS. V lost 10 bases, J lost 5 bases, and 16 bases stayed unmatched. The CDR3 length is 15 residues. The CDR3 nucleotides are TGTGCCACCTACAAGGACGGAGGGGGCGCGTATGGCTACACCTTC. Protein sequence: CATYKDGGGAYGYTF.

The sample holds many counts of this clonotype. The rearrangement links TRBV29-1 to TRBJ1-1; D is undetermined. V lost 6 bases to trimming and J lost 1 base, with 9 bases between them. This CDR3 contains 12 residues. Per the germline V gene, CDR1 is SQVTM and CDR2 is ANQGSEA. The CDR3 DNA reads TGCAGCGTGGTACAGTGGAACACTGAAGCTTTCTTT. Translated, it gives CSVVQWNTEAFF. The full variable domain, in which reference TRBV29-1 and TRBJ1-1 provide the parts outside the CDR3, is SAVISQKPSRDICQRGTSLTIQCQVDSQVTMMFWYRQQPGQSLTLIATANQGSEATYESGFVIDKFPISRPNLTFSTLTVSNMSPEDSSIYLCSVVQWNTEAFFGQGTRLTVV.

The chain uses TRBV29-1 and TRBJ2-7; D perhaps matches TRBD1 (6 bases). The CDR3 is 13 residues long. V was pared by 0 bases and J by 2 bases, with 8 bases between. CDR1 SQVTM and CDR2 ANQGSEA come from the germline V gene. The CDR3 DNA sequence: TGCAGCGTTGAAGAATGGGGGCCCTACGAGCAGTACTTC. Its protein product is CSVEEWGPYEQYF.

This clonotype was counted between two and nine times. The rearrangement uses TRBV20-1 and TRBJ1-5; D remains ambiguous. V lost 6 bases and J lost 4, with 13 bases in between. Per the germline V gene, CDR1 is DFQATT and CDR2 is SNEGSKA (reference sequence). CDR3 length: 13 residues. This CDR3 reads CSASVPVNQPQHF. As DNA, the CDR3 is TGCAGTGCCTCCGTTCCGGTTAATCAGCCCCAGCATTTT.